This T cell receptor (beta chain) was found in a study of blood T cell repertoires in COVID-19. Germline assignment: CDR1 SGHRS and CDR2 YFSETQ. V was clipped by 5 bases and J by 0 bases, with 14 bases between them. This CDR3 is built from 16 residues. Sequencing was performed with immunoSEQ multiplex PCR; in TCRdb, only in-frame clones are kept and a portion is missing. Found here are fewer than 40,000 clones, roughly nine tenths of them singletons; the top ten hold approximately 11%. V usage is TRBV5-1 and J usage is TRBJ2-2; tentative D call: TRBD1 (6 bases). Sequenced material: peripheral blood. The receptor was derived from a human donor in a cohort sampled during active COVID-19. CDR3 DNA: TGCGCCAGCAGTCCGGGACAAACTTCGAACACCGGGGAGCTGTTTTTT. It encodes CASSPGQTSNTGELFF.